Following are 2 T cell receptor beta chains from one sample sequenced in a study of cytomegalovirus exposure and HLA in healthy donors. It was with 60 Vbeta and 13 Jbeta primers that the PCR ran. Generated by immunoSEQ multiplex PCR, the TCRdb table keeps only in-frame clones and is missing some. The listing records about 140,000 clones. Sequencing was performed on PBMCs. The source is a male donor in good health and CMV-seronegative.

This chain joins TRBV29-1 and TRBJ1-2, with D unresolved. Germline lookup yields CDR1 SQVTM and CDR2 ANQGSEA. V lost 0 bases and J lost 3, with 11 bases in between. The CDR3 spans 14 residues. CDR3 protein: CSVEDRARDYGYTF. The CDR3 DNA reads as TGCAGCGTTGAAGATCGTGCCCGAGACTATGGCTACACCTTC.

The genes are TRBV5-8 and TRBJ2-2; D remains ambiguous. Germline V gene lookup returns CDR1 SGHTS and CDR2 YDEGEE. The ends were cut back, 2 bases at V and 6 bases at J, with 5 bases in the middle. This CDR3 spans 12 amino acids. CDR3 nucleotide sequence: TGTGCCAGCAGCTTTGGGCCCGGGGAGCTGTTTTTT. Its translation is CASSFGPGELFF.